This entry is about one TCR beta chain. Per the original data handling: Estimated nucleated cell counts came from reference gene primer amplification. Generated by immunoSEQ multiplex PCR, the TCRdb table keeps only in-frame clones and is missing some. D and trimming were read from the DNA, whereas the V and J calls and clone size are those reported in that table. The sample has approximately 140,000 clones, 75% to 90% seen once; the top ten hold about 4.2%. CDR1 is MRHNA, CDR2 SNTAGT, per germline. The ends were cut back, 4 bases at V and 5 bases at J, with 11 bases in the middle. The CDR3 is made up of 13 amino acids. This entry belongs to a study of blood T cell repertoires in COVID-19. Study-wide background: Samples came from the United States, Italy and Spain, spanning acute and convalescent COVID-19. The cDNA or gDNA used as material had been derived from T cells, B-cell-depleted T cells, or PBMCs.

The chain couples TRBV6-4 to TRBJ2-5, with a tentative D call TRBD1 (5 bases). This clonotype originated in an older woman with active or convalescent COVID-19. Sequences were obtained from peripheral blood. The CDR3 here is CASSVVSGETQYF. CDR3 DNA: TGTGCCAGCAGTGTAGTTTCAGGGGAGACCCAGTACTTC.